This T cell receptor beta chain was captured in a study of T cell responses to AZD1222 COVID-19 vaccine. Libraries were prepared by immunoSEQ multiplex PCR; TCRdb keeps only in-frame clonotypes and omits some of them. In the table there are about 110,000 clones, about 86% of which are singletons. J was trimmed by 0 bases and V by 4 bases; bases with no gene match: 9. The length of the CDR3 is 16 residues. CDR1 and CDR2 (germline): SGHRS, YFSETQ. In this sample, this clone turned up once. This clonotype was obtained from an adult in good health. The sample consisted of peripheral blood, taken on day 0 of AZD1222 vaccination. The chain employs TRBV5-1 and TRBJ2-5; 7 bases are a match to TRBD1. CDR3 bases: TGCGCCAGCAGCGAGACGCCCGGGACAGACCAAGAGACCCAGTACTTC. Protein sequence: CASSETPGTDQETQYF.